Listed below are T cell receptor beta chains from one sample, sequenced in a study of post-analysis software for immune sequencing data. TCRdb passed the PCR reads through MiXCR, listing each CDR3 protein once. This table holds 450,000 to 700,000 distinct CDR3 sequences, about 40% found once. The sample taken for sequencing was blood. These receptors all stem from a girl aged 5 to 17 with multiple sclerosis. Both conserved end residues are trimmed from each CDR3. Fields, in order: J gene, V gene, CDR3 protein.

j_call: TRBJ1-1
v_call: TRBV4-1
cdr3_aa: ASSPQGGPEAF

j_call: NA
v_call: TRBV7-8
cdr3_aa: ASSPRVFEQY

j_call: TRBJ1-2
v_call: TRBV5-6
cdr3_aa: ASTGTPNYGYT

j_call: TRBJ2-5
v_call: TRBV20-1
cdr3_aa: SASTRNEQY

j_call: TRBJ1-2
v_call: TRBV20-1
cdr3_aa: SARDRGIVYGYT

j_call: TRBJ2-3
v_call: TRBV24-1
cdr3_aa: ATTQAGTDTQY

j_call: TRBJ2-1
v_call: TRBV3-1
cdr3_aa: ASSRLGIEQF

j_call: NA
v_call: TRBV5-1
cdr3_aa: ASSLGTSHEQY

j_call: TRBJ2-1
v_call: TRBV30
cdr3_aa: AWSVPWETNEQF

j_call: TRBJ2-7
v_call: TRBV6-2/TRBV6-3
cdr3_aa: ASSYRLATEQY

j_call: TRBJ2-1
v_call: TRBV20-1
cdr3_aa: SAGISGGSYNEQF

j_call: TRBJ2-3
v_call: TRBV5-1
cdr3_aa: ASSRGGPTDTQY

j_call: TRBJ2-1
v_call: TRBV7-2
cdr3_aa: ASSLAWGPFKVNEQF

j_call: TRBJ1-6
v_call: TRBV28
cdr3_aa: ATTYGTVENSPLH

j_call: TRBJ1-6
v_call: TRBV30
cdr3_aa: AWRAKIQGANSPLH

j_call: TRBJ2-5
v_call: TRBV12-3/TRBV12-4
cdr3_aa: ASSQGGGAIYQETQY

j_call: TRBJ2-1
v_call: TRBV6-4
cdr3_aa: ASSDGTDYNEQF

j_call: TRBJ2-7
v_call: TRBV4-1
cdr3_aa: ASSQLFRGVKNEQY

j_call: TRBJ2-1
v_call: TRBV5-5
cdr3_aa: ASSLYSGEGGGNEQF

j_call: TRBJ2-7
v_call: TRBV13
cdr3_aa: ASSLKTSRGQESYEQY

j_call: TRBJ1-1
v_call: TRBV7-6
cdr3_aa: ASSPPGAAEAF

j_call: TRBJ1-2
v_call: TRBV14
cdr3_aa: ASSNSASYT

j_call: TRBJ2-3
v_call: TRBV5-1
cdr3_aa: ASSLQGGGSTDTQY

j_call: TRBJ1-5
v_call: TRBV20-1
cdr3_aa: SASPPGRYGNQPQH

j_call: TRBJ2-3
v_call: TRBV20-1
cdr3_aa: SPVGRGSTDTQY

j_call: TRBJ2-7
v_call: TRBV29-1
cdr3_aa: SVEDGGGGYEQY

j_call: TRBJ1-4
v_call: TRBV7-9
cdr3_aa: ASSLRQGPDNEKLF

j_call: TRBJ2-5
v_call: TRBV10-3
cdr3_aa: AIKKGEEETQY

j_call: TRBJ1-2
v_call: TRBV30
cdr3_aa: AWGHVGYT

j_call: TRBJ2-3
v_call: TRBV2
cdr3_aa: ASSGLAEIIDTQY

j_call: TRBJ1-2
v_call: TRBV9
cdr3_aa: ASSLRTVQYGYT

j_call: TRBJ2-7
v_call: TRBV12-3/TRBV12-4
cdr3_aa: ASSDAGSYEQY

j_call: TRBJ2-3
v_call: TRBV6-2/TRBV6-3
cdr3_aa: ASSYPTSGGVQDTQY

j_call: TRBJ2-5
v_call: TRBV7-9
cdr3_aa: ASSSRGDRGQETQY

j_call: TRBJ2-7
v_call: TRBV20-1
cdr3_aa: SALEGPSYEQY

j_call: TRBJ2-1
v_call: TRBV20-1
cdr3_aa: SATEDRRDEQF

j_call: TRBJ2-7
v_call: TRBV10-3
cdr3_aa: ASGGPGQGVYEQY

j_call: TRBJ1-1
v_call: TRBV3-1
cdr3_aa: ASSQGLDRSQAF

j_call: TRBJ1-2
v_call: TRBV29-1
cdr3_aa: SADDYGYT

j_call: TRBJ2-1
v_call: TRBV29-1
cdr3_aa: SSTSSYNEQF

j_call: TRBJ2-7
v_call: TRBV10-1
cdr3_aa: ASSEVWGYEQY

j_call: TRBJ2-1
v_call: TRBV6-2/TRBV6-3
cdr3_aa: ASSYSGQGATGTSGGEHGEQF

j_call: TRBJ2-7
v_call: TRBV5-1
cdr3_aa: AGSLENHQQY

j_call: TRBJ2-3
v_call: TRBV20-1
cdr3_aa: SARDGGRGPADTQY

j_call: TRBJ2-3
v_call: TRBV5-1
cdr3_aa: ASGTSGPDTQY

j_call: NA
v_call: TRBV6-6
cdr3_aa: ASSYSGGAIEGDEQY